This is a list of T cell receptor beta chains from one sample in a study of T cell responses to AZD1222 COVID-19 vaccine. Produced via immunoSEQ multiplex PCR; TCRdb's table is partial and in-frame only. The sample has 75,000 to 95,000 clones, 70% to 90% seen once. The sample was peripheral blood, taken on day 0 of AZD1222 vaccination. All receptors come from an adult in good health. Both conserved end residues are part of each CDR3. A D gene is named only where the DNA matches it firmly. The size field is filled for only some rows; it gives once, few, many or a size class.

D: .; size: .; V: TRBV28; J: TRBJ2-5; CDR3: CASSSFILPRKETQYF; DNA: TGTGCCAGCAGTTCGTTTATACTCCCGAGGAAAGAGACCCAGTACTTC
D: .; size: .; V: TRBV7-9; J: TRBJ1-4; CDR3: CASSLWKGIATNEKLFF; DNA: TGTGCCAGCAGCTTATGGAAGGGGATCGCAACTAATGAAAAACTGTTTTTT
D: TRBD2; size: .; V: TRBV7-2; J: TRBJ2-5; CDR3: CASSLQLAGQETQYF; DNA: TGTGCCAGCAGCTTACAACTAGCGGGCCAAGAGACCCAGTACTTC
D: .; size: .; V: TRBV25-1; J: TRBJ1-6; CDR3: CASRSGSGALHF; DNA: TGTGCCAGCAGGTCAGGGTCCGGAGCCCTCCACTTT
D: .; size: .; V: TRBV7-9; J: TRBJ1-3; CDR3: CASSFLGVSGNTIYF; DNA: TGTGCCAGCAGCTTTTTAGGGGTCTCTGGAAACACCATATATTTT
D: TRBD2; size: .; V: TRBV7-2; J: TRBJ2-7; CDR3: CASSPSGAGGGYEQYF; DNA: TGTGCCAGCAGCCCTAGCGGGGCGGGAGGGGGATACGAGCAGTACTTC
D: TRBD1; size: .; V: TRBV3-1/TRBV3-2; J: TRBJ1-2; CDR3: CASSQGDRGRGYTF; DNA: TGTGCCAGCAGCCAAGGGGACAGGGGCCGCGGCTACACCTTC
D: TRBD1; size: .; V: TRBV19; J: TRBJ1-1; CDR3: CASSPGDRNTEAFF; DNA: TGTGCCAGTAGTCCCGGGGACAGAAACACTGAAGCTTTCTTT
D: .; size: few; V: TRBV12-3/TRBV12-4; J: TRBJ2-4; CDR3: CASGAFADIQYF; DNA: TGTGCCAGCGGGGCGTTTGCGGACATTCAGTACTTC
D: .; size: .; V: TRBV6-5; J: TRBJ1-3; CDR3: CASTDSSGNTIYF; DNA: TGTGCCAGCACCGATTCCTCTGGAAACACCATATATTTT
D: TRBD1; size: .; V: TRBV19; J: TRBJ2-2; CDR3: CASSREGAYGELFF; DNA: TGTGCCAGTAGCAGAGAGGGGGCGTATGGAGAGCTGTTTTTT
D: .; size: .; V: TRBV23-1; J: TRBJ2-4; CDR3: CASTPGRSKNIQYF; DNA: TGCGCCAGCACCCCCGGACGGTCCAAAAACATTCAGTACTTC
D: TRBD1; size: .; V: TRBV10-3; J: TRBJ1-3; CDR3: CAISGGTASGNTIYF; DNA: TGTGCCATCAGTGGAGGGACAGCCTCTGGAAACACCATATATTTT
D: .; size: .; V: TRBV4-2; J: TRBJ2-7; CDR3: CASSQDKAYEQYF; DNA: TGTGCCAGCAGCCAAGATAAAGCCTACGAGCAGTACTTC
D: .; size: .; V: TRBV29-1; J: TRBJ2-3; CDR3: CSVDTPGTDTQYF; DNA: TGCAGCGTTGACACTCCGGGCACAGATACGCAGTATTTT
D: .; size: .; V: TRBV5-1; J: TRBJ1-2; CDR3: CASSLAAGGNGYTF; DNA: TGCGCCAGCAGCTTGGCTGCGGGGGGCAATGGCTACACCTTC
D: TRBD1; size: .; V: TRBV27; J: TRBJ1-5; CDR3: CATRGTGRGQPQHF; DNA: TGTGCCACCCGAGGGACAGGGAGGGGTCAGCCCCAGCATTTT
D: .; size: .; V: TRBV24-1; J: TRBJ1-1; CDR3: CATSDSQQGTEAFF; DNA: TGTGCCACCAGTGATTCTCAACAGGGTACTGAAGCTTTCTTT
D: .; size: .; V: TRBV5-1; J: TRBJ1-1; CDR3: CASSLGGDTEAFF; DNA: TGCGCCAGCAGCTTGGGAGGGGACACTGAAGCTTTCTTT
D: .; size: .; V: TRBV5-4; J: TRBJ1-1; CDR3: CASSFNTEAFF; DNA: TGTGCCAGCAGCTTTAACACTGAAGCTTTCTTT
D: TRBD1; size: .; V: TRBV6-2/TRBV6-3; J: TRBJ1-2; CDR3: CASSPDRAYGYTF; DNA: TGTGCCAGCAGTCCAGACAGGGCCTATGGCTACACCTTC
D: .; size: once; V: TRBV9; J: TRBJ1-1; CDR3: CASSVASAGALNTEAFF; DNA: TGTGCCAGCAGCGTAGCTAGTGCAGGGGCACTGAACACTGAAGCTTTCTTT
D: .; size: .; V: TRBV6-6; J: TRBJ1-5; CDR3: CASSYSSQPQHF; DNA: TGTGCCAGCAGTTACTCGAGTCAGCCCCAGCATTTT
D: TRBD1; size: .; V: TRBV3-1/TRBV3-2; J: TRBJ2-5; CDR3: CASSQWTGTETQYF; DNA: TGTGCCAGCAGCCAATGGACAGGGACGGAGACCCAGTACTTC
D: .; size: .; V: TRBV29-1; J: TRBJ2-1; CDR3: CSVGARRSYNEQFF; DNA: TGCAGCGTTGGAGCGAGACGGTCCTACAATGAGCAGTTCTTC
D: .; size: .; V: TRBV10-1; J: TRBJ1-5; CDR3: CASSIRKDSVNQPQHF; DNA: TGCGCCAGCAGTATTCGTAAAGACAGTGTCAATCAGCCCCAGCATTTT
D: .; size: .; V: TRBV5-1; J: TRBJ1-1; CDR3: CASSLAGEAFF; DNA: TGCGCCAGCAGCTTGGCAGGCGAAGCTTTCTTT
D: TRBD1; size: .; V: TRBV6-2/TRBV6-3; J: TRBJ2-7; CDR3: CASSYWGQQYEQYF; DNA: TGTGCCAGCAGTTACTGGGGACAGCAATACGAGCAGTACTTC
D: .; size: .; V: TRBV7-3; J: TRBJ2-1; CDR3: CASSLTGSPPDNEQFF; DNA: TGTGCCAGCAGCTTAACGGGATCCCCCCCCGACAATGAGCAGTTCTTC
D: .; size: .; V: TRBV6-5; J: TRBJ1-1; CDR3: CASSYPGPNTEAFF; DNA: TGTGCCAGCAGTTACCCGGGTCCGAACACTGAAGCTTTCTTT